The present entry profiles one TCR beta chain with its context. This specimen belongs to a study of T cell responses to AZD1222 COVID-19 vaccine. Looked up from germline, CDR1 is SGHRS and CDR2 is YFSETQ. Trimming cost V 5 bases and J 8 bases, with 16 bases left between them. The CDR3 has 13 residues. Generated by immunoSEQ multiplex PCR, the TCRdb table keeps only in-frame clones and is missing some. The repertoire consists of roughly 71,000 clones, with approximately 81% occurring once and the leading ten covering around 21%. The chain joins TRBV5-1 to TRBJ1-2; TRBD1 is a possible D gene (5 bases). This sequence originates from an adult in good health. The sequencing used peripheral blood, collected on day 0 of AZD1222 vaccination. The CDR3 loop is CASRSGTAGGYTF. Written as DNA, the CDR3 is TGCGCCAGCAGGTCCGGGACGGCGGGGGGCTACACCTTC.